Each of the 29 T cell receptor beta chains below was sequenced from the same sample in a study of beta chain features in type 1 diabetes listed by TCRdb under 2018. Receptor amplification or capture employed the immunoSEQ multiplex PCR assay. The entire isolated RNA was reverse transcribed using the High Capacity cDNA Reverse Transcription Kit, and thus expressed TCRB transcripts were sequenced. This immuneACCESS table, as held by TCRdb, lists in-frame sequences with V and J called but not all clones. Of the missing ones, under half trace to an unresolved V gene in checked studies; the others have no known cause. The sample data list under 900,000 clones, and roughly 15% of these were observed just once. Jointly, the top ten make up 0.023% of the sample. The sample taken for sequencing was naive CD4+ T cells from blood. In light of the paper, this sample's cell subset or site label describes: true naive CD4+ T cells. The receptor source for this set is a woman aged 18-30 years in good health.

This clone has just a few counts. The CDR3 bases are TGTGCCAGCAGTTACTCGAACAGGGGTCGCACTGAAGCTTTCTTT. Translation gives CASSYSNRGRTEAFF. The chain carries TRBV6-5 and TRBJ1-1; TRBD1 matches at 7 bases. The germline V gene encodes CDR1 MNHEY and CDR2 SVGAGI. This CDR3 has 15 amino acids. J gave up 4 bases and V 0 bases, and 5 bases lay outside the gene matches.

This clone was seen more than once but under ten times. The V gene is TRBV7-2, the J gene TRBJ2-1; possibly TRBD1 or TRBD2 for D (5 bases each). CDR1 is SGHTA and CDR2 is FQGNSA in the germline V gene. CDR3 length equals 16 residues. Trimming shortened V by 4 bases and J by 4 bases, and 17 bases separated the two germline ends. The CDR3 nucleotides read TGTGCCAGCAGCTCCTCGGGGCCCCCAGGATACAATGAGCAGTTCTTC. Encoded protein: CASSSSGPPGYNEQFF.

The chain carries TRBV5-1 and TRBJ2-6, with a weak D call TRBD2 (5 bases). The CDR3 is made up of 15 amino acids. Trimming removed 3 bases at V and 0 bases at J, with 7 bases between. CDR1 is SGHRS, CDR2 YFSETQ, per germline. Written as DNA, the CDR3 is TGCGCCAGCAGCTCCCGGGGCTCTGGGGCCAACGTCCTGACTTTC. Its translation is CASSSRGSGANVLTF.

The CDR3 region is CASSTRGARDTQYF. CDR3 DNA: TGTGCCAGTAGTACCCGCGGTGCGAGAGATACGCAGTATTTT. This rearrangement joins TRBV19 to TRBJ2-3; no clear D gene. The CDR3 loop spans 14 amino acids. Trimming took 4 bases from V and 5 from J, leaving 13 bases between them. The germline gives CDR1 LNHDA, CDR2 SQIVND (reference sequence).

J is TRBJ2-5 and V is TRBV10-3, with D possibly being TRBD1 (6 bases). V was cut by 0 bases and J by 5 bases, with 16 bases left in between. The length of the CDR3 is 16 residues. CDR1 is ENHRY and CDR2 is SYGVKD in the germline V gene. The DNA of the CDR3 is TGTGCCATCAGTGAGTCCAGCCTAACAGGGCTTGAGACCCAGTACTTC. It yields the protein CAISESSLTGLETQYF.

The CDR3 sequence: CASSPSGASYNEQFF. The CDR3 region has the DNA TGTGCCAGCAGCCCTAGCGGGGCCTCTTACAATGAGCAGTTCTTC. This chain joins TRBV6-4 and TRBJ2-1; 9 positions match TRBD2. V shed 6 bases and J 4 bases; nucleotides not matched to a gene: 7. The CDR3 spans 15 residues. Germline CDR1 is MRHNA and CDR2 is SNTAGT.

The chain joins TRBV28 to TRBJ1-2, with 7 positions matching TRBD1. The trim removed 4 bases at V and 0 bases at J, leaving 5 bases unmatched. Germline CDR1 MDHEN, CDR2 SYDVKM. The CDR3 length is 15 residues. In DNA form, the CDR3 reads TGTGCCAGCAGTTCTACAGGGGCAGCTAACTATGGCTACACCTTC. This translates into CASSSTGAANYGYTF.

This sequence joins TRBV7-2 and TRBJ2-5, with a weak D call TRBD1 (6 bases). Trimming left V 4 bases short and J 1 base short, with 10 bases between. CDR1 and CDR2 (germline): SGHTA, FQGNSA. The CDR3 spans 14 residues. CDR3 loop: CASSSGQSQETQYF. CDR3 bases: TGTGCCAGCAGCTCAGGACAGAGCCAAGAGACCCAGTACTTC.

The chain couples TRBV28 to TRBJ2-5; 10 positions match TRBD2. The trim removed 6 bases at V and 2 bases at J, leaving 3 bases unmatched. CDR1 and CDR2 from the germline V gene are MDHEN and SYDVKM. The CDR3 sequence is 14 residues long. The CDR3 nucleotides are TGTGCCAGCAGGGCGGGACTAGCGCAAGAGACCCAGTACTTC. Its protein is CASRAGLAQETQYF. Full variable domain (rest looked up from reference TRBV28 and TRBJ2-5): DVKVTQSSRYLVKRTGEKVFLECVQDMDHENMFWYRQDPGLGLRLIYFSYDVKMKEKGDIPEGYSVSREKKERFSLILESASTNQTSMYLCASRAGLAQETQYFGPGTRLLVL.

This chain joins TRBV7-6 and TRBJ1-1; D is possibly TRBD1 (6 bases). From germline, CDR1 is SGHVS and CDR2 FNYEAQ. The germline V and J ends were trimmed by 1 base and 5 bases, with 8 bases remaining between them. CDR3 length equals 13 residues. The CDR3 is CASSLVGQTEAFF. As DNA, the CDR3 is TGTGCCAGCAGCTTAGTAGGACAGACTGAAGCTTTCTTT.

The table lists this clone with a few counts. The V and J genes are TRBV5-1 and TRBJ2-7; perhaps TRBD2 as D (5 bases). With 2 bases removed from V and 2 bases from J, the gap between germline ends came to 23 bases. The CDR3 has 18 residues. The V gene's germline CDR1 is SGHRS and CDR2 YFSETQ. CDR3 sequence: CASSLPPGRGVLPYEQYF. Written as DNA, the CDR3 is TGCGCCAGCAGCTTACCCCCTGGCCGGGGAGTGCTTCCCTACGAGCAGTACTTC.

This clone was detected only a few times. CDR3 in amino acids: CASSPHRGLNTEAFF. Written as DNA, the CDR3 is TGTGCCAGCTCACCGCACAGGGGTTTGAACACTGAAGCTTTCTTT. The chain joins TRBV18 to TRBJ1-1; 7 positions match TRBD1. CDR1 and CDR2 (germline): KGHSH, LQKENI. The CDR3 spans 15 residues. V gave up 3 bases and J gave up 0 bases; unmatched junction bases: 4.

The sample holds a few counts of this clone. This CDR3 is CASSPGWGAQHF. The CDR3 DNA reads TGTGCCAGCAGCCCCGGATGGGGAGCCCAGCATTTT. The chain employs TRBV5-8 and TRBJ1-5; D call uncertain. The CDR3 is made up of 12 amino acids. Looked up from germline, CDR1 is SGHTS and CDR2 is YDEGEE. V lost 4 bases and J lost 11, with 13 bases in between.

The rearrangement links TRBV29-1 to TRBJ2-1, with 14 bases that match TRBD2. The V and J ends lost 7 bases and 6 bases, in that order; junction bases with no gene match: 5. The CDR3 covers 14 residues. The germline gives CDR1 SQVTM, CDR2 ANQGSEA. The CDR3 region is CSASTSGRANEQFF. In DNA form, the CDR3 reads TGCAGCGCTTCGACTAGCGGGAGGGCCAATGAGCAGTTCTTC.

This clone was recorded a few times. This chain links TRBV18 with TRBJ2-2; no clear D. Trimming stripped 6 bases from V and 5 bases from J, with 7 bases between. CDR1 is KGHSH, CDR2 LQKENI, per germline. CDR3 size: 12 residues. This chain's CDR3 is CASSWMTGELFF. In nucleotides, the CDR3 is TGTGCCAGCTCGTGGATGACCGGGGAGCTGTTTTTT.

J is TRBJ1-2 and V is TRBV28, with D tentatively TRBD1 (6 bases). The germline gives CDR1 MDHEN, CDR2 SYDVKM. The CDR3 contains 13 residues. V was clipped by 5 bases and J by 2 bases, with 9 bases between them. The DNA for the CDR3 is TGTGCCAGCAGTCAGGACAGCAACTATGGCTACACCTTC. This sequence encodes CASSQDSNYGYTF.

The sample holds a few counts of this clone. The V gene is TRBV29-1, the J gene TRBJ2-2, with D maybe TRBD2 (6 bases). The CDR3 is 14 residues long. V lost 2 bases and J lost 7, with 14 bases in between. Germline V CDR1 and CDR2: SQVTM, ANQGSEA. The CDR3 is CSVEFRGWGGELFF. The CDR3 DNA follows: TGCAGCGTTGAATTTCGGGGGTGGGGCGGGGAGCTGTTTTTT.

The chain links TRBV18 to TRBJ1-1; possibly TRBD1 for D (5 bases). CDR1 is KGHSH, CDR2 LQKENI, per germline. The CDR3 spans 15 residues. Trimming removed 5 bases from V and 2 bases from J, with 15 bases in between. The CDR3 region is CASSRFNRFNTEAFF. The CDR3 nucleotides read TGTGCCAGCTCAAGGTTTAACAGGTTCAACACTGAAGCTTTCTTT.

On this clone itself: Additional DNA sequences in this sample encode the identical CDR3. The rearrangement joins TRBV20-1 to TRBJ2-1; D gene ambiguous. This CDR3 spans 10 amino acids. CDR1 DFQATT and CDR2 SNEGSKA come from the germline V gene (reference sequence). Trimming removed 1 base from V and 9 bases from J, with 4 bases in between. The CDR3 DNA reads as TGCAGTGCTAGAGTGGGTGAGCAGTTCTTC. Its protein product is CSARVGEQFF.

This chain uses TRBV25-1 with TRBJ1-2; 8 bases match TRBD1. Germline CDR1 MGHDK, CDR2 SYGVNS. This CDR3 has 14 amino acids. V gave up 3 bases and J gave up 4 bases; unmatched junction bases: 4. CDR3: CASSESGTGYGYTF. As DNA, the CDR3 is TGTGCCAGCAGTGAGTCTGGGACAGGCTATGGCTACACCTTC.

The genes are TRBV28 and TRBJ1-1, with TRBD1 matching over 9 bases. The germline gives CDR1 MDHEN, CDR2 SYDVKM. After removal of 6 bases from V and 5 bases from J, the junction contained 10 bases not matched to a gene. This CDR3 has 15 amino acids. The CDR3 bases are TGTGCCAGCAGAGACCCACAGGGGGCTAGTACTGAAGCTTTCTTT. Amino acids: CASRDPQGASTEAFF.

The chain has TRBV10-3 and TRBJ2-2; D possibly corresponds to TRBD2 (5 bases). CDR3 length: 15 residues. CDR1 and CDR2 from the germline V gene are ENHRY and SYGVKD. Trimming took off 10 bases at V and 2 bases at J, with 17 bases between the two ends. As DNA, the CDR3 is TGTGCCACCCAAGAACGGAGGCCTAACACCGGGGAGCTGTTTTTT. It encodes CATQERRPNTGELFF.

This clone was seen a single time. The genes are TRBV4-1 and TRBJ2-2; 7 bases align to TRBD2. The CDR3 has 19 residues. V lost 0 bases to trimming and J lost 4 bases; unmatched junction nucleotides: 14. The germline CDR1 and CDR2 sequences are MGHRA and YSYEKL. In DNA, the CDR3 is TGCGCCAGCAGCCAAGAAGCCCCACCGGGAGCGGGAAGCACCGGGGAGCTGTTTTTT. It translates to CASSQEAPPGAGSTGELFF.

In its sample, this clone was seen a few times. Other nucleotide sequences in the sample specify the same CDR3. The rearrangement uses TRBV4-3 and TRBJ1-5; D remains ambiguous. This CDR3 is 14 amino acids long. V was shortened by 1 base and J by 2 bases, with 6 bases between the two germline ends. Germline-derived CDR1 and CDR2 are LGHNA and YSLEER. CDR3 bases: TGCGCCAGCAGCCAAGGACTCGGCAATCAGCCCCAGCATTTT. Translation: CASSQGLGNQPQHF.

This clone was picked up a small number of times. CDR3 nucleotides: TGTGCCAGCAGCTGGCTGAACTCCTACGAGCAGTACTTC. Translated, it gives CASSWLNSYEQYF. The chain recombines TRBV7-9 with TRBJ2-7; D ambiguous. Germline values: CDR1 SEHNR, CDR2 FQNEAQ (reference sequence). Trimming took off 4 bases at V and 0 bases at J, with 7 bases between the two ends. The CDR3 has 13 residues.

CDR3 in amino acids: CATSRTSGALRDEQFF. CDR3 sequence (DNA): TGTGCCACCAGCAGGACTAGCGGGGCGTTAAGGGATGAGCAGTTCTTC. The gene calls are TRBV15 and TRBJ2-1, with 11 bases that match TRBD2. The germline V gene has CDR1 LNHNV and CDR2 YYDKDF (reference sequence). The CDR3 totals 16 residues. V dropped 3 bases and J dropped 8; count of bases not matched to a gene: 9.

There are a few counts of this clone. The rearrangement links TRBV2 to TRBJ2-2; D possibly uses TRBD1 or TRBD2 (5 bases each). This CDR3 has 13 amino acids. Deletions cut 7 bases from V and 5 bases from J, with 11 bases between. Germline V gives CDR1 SNHLY, CDR2 FYNNEI. The CDR3 loop reads CASTTRETGELFF. In DNA form, the CDR3 reads TGTGCCAGCACTACCAGGGAGACCGGGGAGCTGTTTTTT.

This clone was counted ten times or more. This rearrangement joins TRBV5-8 to TRBJ1-2; D perhaps matches TRBD1 (6 bases). Trimming removed 4 bases at V and 2 bases at J, with 9 bases between. Germline values: CDR1 SGHTS, CDR2 YDEGEE. This CDR3 is built from 13 residues. The CDR3 DNA sequence: TGTGCCAGCAGCCCGGACAGAAACTATGGCTACACCTTC. Encoded protein: CASSPDRNYGYTF.

This clone was picked up one time. The V gene is TRBV28, the J gene TRBJ2-4; D gene unclear. CDR3 size: 15 residues. Trimming left V 3 bases short and J 3 bases short, with 12 bases between. The germline gives CDR1 MDHEN, CDR2 SYDVKM. DNA for the CDR3: TGTGCCAGCAGTTTTCAAGGGTCTGACAAAAACATTCAGTACTTC. It specifies CASSFQGSDKNIQYF.